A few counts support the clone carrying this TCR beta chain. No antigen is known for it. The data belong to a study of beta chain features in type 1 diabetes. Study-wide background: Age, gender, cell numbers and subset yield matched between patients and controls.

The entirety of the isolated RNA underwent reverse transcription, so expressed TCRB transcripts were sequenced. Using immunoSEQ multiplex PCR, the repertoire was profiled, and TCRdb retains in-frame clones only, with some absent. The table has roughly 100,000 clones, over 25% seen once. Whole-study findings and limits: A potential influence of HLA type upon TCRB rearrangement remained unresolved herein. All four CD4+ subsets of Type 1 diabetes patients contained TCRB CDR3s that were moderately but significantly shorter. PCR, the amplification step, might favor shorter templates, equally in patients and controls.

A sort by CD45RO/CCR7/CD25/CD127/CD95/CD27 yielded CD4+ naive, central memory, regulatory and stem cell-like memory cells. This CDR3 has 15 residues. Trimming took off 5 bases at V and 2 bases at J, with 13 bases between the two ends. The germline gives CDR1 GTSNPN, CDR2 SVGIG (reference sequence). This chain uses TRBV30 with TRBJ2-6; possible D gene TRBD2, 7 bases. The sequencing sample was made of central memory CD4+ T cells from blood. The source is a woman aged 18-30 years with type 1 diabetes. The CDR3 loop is CAWSKGGAGANVLTF. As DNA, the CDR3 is TGTGCCTGGTCAAAGGGGGGGGCTGGGGCCAACGTCCTGACTTTC.